The next 22 T cell receptor beta chains were all read from a single sample in a study of blood T cell repertoires in COVID-19 (dated by TCRdb to about 2020). Preparation of the library involved the immunoSEQ multiplex PCR assay. The clones in this table, taken by TCRdb from immuneACCESS, are in-frame only. Not every clone is retained; where verified, under half of the shortfall comes from an unresolved V gene, and the cause of the rest is unknown. The sample data list about 98,000 clones, and around 76% of these were observed just once. The ten largest make up about 20% of the sample. Sequenced material: peripheral blood. These receptors all come from a man older than 75 with acute or convalescent COVID-19.

For the CDR3, the DNA is TGTGCCAGCAGCTTGGATACCGGGAGAGTCTATGAGCAGTTCTTC. Its translation is CASSLDTGRVYEQFF. V is TRBV7-6 and J is TRBJ2-1, with D possibly TRBD2 on 6 matching bases. In germline, CDR1 is SGHVS, CDR2 FNYEAQ. Trimming cost V 3 bases and J 8 bases, with 17 bases left between them. The CDR3 runs 15 residues. Complete variable domain (other parts from reference TRBV7-6 and TRBJ2-1): GAGVSQSPRYKVTKRGQDVALRCDPISGHVSLYWYRQALGQGPEFLTYFNYEAQQDKSGLPNDRFSAERPEGSISTLTIQRTEQRDSAMYRCASSLDTGRVYEQFFGPGTRLTVL.

This clone occurred many times. This chain links TRBV27 with TRBJ2-7, with no clear D. The V end lost 4 bases, the J end lost 3 bases, and 10 bases lay between the germline ends. Germline V gene data show CDR1 as MNHEY and CDR2 as SMNVEV (reference sequence). This CDR3 region has 13 residues. CDR3 amino acids: CASSSLFVYEQYF. The CDR3 DNA reads TGTGCCAGCAGTTCCCTTTTCGTCTACGAGCAGTACTTC.

This clone was observed a handful of times. This chain links TRBV6-6 with TRBJ1-1, with D possibly being TRBD1 (5 bases). The CDR3 consists of 15 residues. Germline lookup yields CDR1 MNHNY and CDR2 SVGAGI (reference sequence). The V end lost 2 bases, the J end lost 1 base, and 11 bases lay between the germline ends. Here the CDR3 DNA reads TGTGCCAGCAGTTACCAACAGGCCCAGAACACTGAAGCTTTCTTT. It encodes CASSYQQAQNTEAFF.

The CDR3 nucleotides are TGCGCCAGCAGCTTTTCCGGGAGCGGGGAGACCCAGTACTTC. Translating gives CASSFSGSGETQYF. The rearrangement links TRBV5-1 to TRBJ2-5; possibly TRBD2 for D (6 bases). V lost 2 bases and J 5 bases, leaving 13 bases between the germline ends. The CDR3 runs 14 residues. Per the germline V gene, CDR1 is SGHRS and CDR2 is YFSETQ. The entire variable domain, with the rest obtained from reference TRBV5-1 and TRBJ2-5, is as follows: KAGVTQTPRYLIKTRGQQVTLSCSPISGHRSVSWYQQTPGQGLQFLFEYFSETQRNKGNFPGRFSGRQFSNSRSEMNVSTLELGDSALYLCASSFSGSGETQYFGPGTRLLVL.

This clone was recorded only once. The J gene is TRBJ2-1, the V gene TRBV27, with TRBD2 matching 10 bases. This CDR3 has 15 residues. V trimming: 5 bases; J trimming: 2 bases; junction bases outside the gene matches: 3. CDR1 and CDR2 (germline): MNHEY, SMNVEV (reference sequence). As DNA, the CDR3 is TGTGCCAGCAGTCCACTAGCGGGACCCTACAATGAGCAGTTCTTC. Its translation: CASSPLAGPYNEQFF.

The rearrangement joins TRBV27 to TRBJ1-3; possible D gene TRBD1, 5 bases. Germline CDR1 is MNHEY and CDR2 is SMNVEV (reference sequence). V lost 3 bases to trimming and J lost 0 bases, with 18 bases between them. CDR3 size: 18 residues. The CDR3 coding sequence is TGTGCCAGCAGTTTGGCGGGGACTAAAGGAAGCTCTGGAAACACCATATATTTT. It is translated as CASSLAGTKGSSGNTIYF.

V and J are TRBV21-1 and TRBJ1-1; the table calls TRBD1, which could not be checked here. TRBV21-1 is a pseudogene. The CDR3 loop spans 11 amino acids. The CDR3 DNA reads TGTGCCAGCAGACAGGGTACTGAAGCTTTCTTT. As protein: CASRQGTEAFF.

The rearrangement uses TRBV4-1 and TRBJ2-1, with 16 bases identical to TRBD2. Germline-derived CDR1 and CDR2 are MGHRA and YSYEKL. Trimming cost V 8 bases and J 10 bases; bases outside gene matches: 8. The CDR3 runs to 15 residues. The CDR3 nucleotides read TGCGCCAGCCGGGGGGGACTAGCGGGAGGGTACGAGCAGTTCTTC. It translates to CASRGGLAGGYEQFF.

This clone occurred a few times. The V and J genes are TRBV5-6 and TRBJ1-1; D not certain. Germline V gene sequence: CDR1 SGHDT, CDR2 YYEEEE. V was clipped by 3 bases and J by 3 bases, with 15 bases between them. The CDR3 is 15 amino acids. CDR3 region: CASSYKRRWDTEAFF. CDR3 sequence (DNA): TGTGCCAGCAGCTACAAGAGGCGATGGGACACTGAAGCTTTCTTT.

The chain has TRBV19 and TRBJ1-6; TRBD1 is a possible D gene (5 bases). CDR1 is LNHDA and CDR2 is SQIVND in the germline V gene (reference sequence). CDR3 length equals 14 residues. V was clipped by 5 bases and J by 7 bases, with 12 bases between them. The CDR3 sequence: CASSLTVKNSPLHF. The DNA for the CDR3 is TGTGCCAGTAGTTTGACAGTCAAGAATTCACCCCTCCACTTT. Filled out from reference TRBV19 and TRBJ1-6, the complete variable domain reads DGGITQSPKYLFRKEGQNVTLSCEQNLNHDAMYWYRQDPGQGLRLIYYSQIVNDFQKGDIAEGYSVSREKKESFPLTVTSAQKNPTAFYLCASSLTVKNSPLHFGNGTRLTVT.

This clone has a single count. CDR3 loop: CASRHFPTGTNEKLFF. CDR3 DNA sequence: TGTGCCAGCAGACATTTCCCGACAGGGACCAATGAAAAACTGTTTTTT. The rearrangement uses TRBV6-6 and TRBJ1-4; 7 bases are shared with TRBD1. This CDR3 region has 16 residues. From germline, CDR1 is MNHNY and CDR2 SVGAGI (reference sequence). The V and J ends lost 6 bases and 5 bases, in that order; junction bases with no gene match: 12.

The rearrangement links TRBV28 to TRBJ2-5; D call uncertain. Germline CDR1 is MDHEN and CDR2 is SYDVKM. This CDR3 is built from 13 residues. Trimming stripped 3 bases from V and 2 bases from J, with 7 bases between. The CDR3 is CASSFPPQETQYF. DNA of the CDR3: TGTGCCAGCAGTTTCCCCCCGCAAGAGACCCAGTACTTC. Together with reference TRBV28 and TRBJ2-5, the CDR3 gives the full variable domain: DVKVTQSSRYLVKRTGEKVFLECVQDMDHENMFWYRQDPGLGLRLIYFSYDVKMKEKGDIPEGYSVSREKKERFSLILESASTNQTSMYLCASSFPPQETQYFGPGTRLLVL.

Here the CDR3 DNA reads TGTGCCAGCAGCCTACTCGGGGACACTGAAGCTTTCTTT. This gives the protein CASSLLGDTEAFF. This chain uses TRBV9 with TRBJ1-1; D is unclear. Per germline, CDR1 SGDLS and CDR2 YYNGEE. This CDR3 is 13 amino acids long. V dropped 4 bases and J dropped 3 bases, with 10 bases sitting between them.

The chain carries TRBV6-5 and TRBJ2-1; maybe TRBD1 (6 bases). In germline, CDR1 is MNHEY, CDR2 SVGAGI. CDR3 length: 14 amino acids. Trimming left V 5 bases short and J 4 bases short, with 12 bases between. This CDR3 reads CASSLDRVYNEQFF. CDR3 nucleotide sequence: TGTGCCAGCAGTCTGGACAGAGTTTACAATGAGCAGTTCTTC.

The V gene is TRBV12-3 or TRBV12-4, the J gene TRBJ2-1; 7 bases align to TRBD2. This CDR3 is built from 13 residues. With V trimmed by 0 bases and J by 10 bases, 3 bases remained unmatched. CDR3 sequence reads: CASSLAWGGEQFF. As DNA, the CDR3 is TGTGCCAGCAGTTTAGCTTGGGGGGGGGAGCAGTTCTTC.

This clone came up once. The V call is TRBV5-1, the J call TRBJ2-5, with 7 bases aligning to TRBD2. This CDR3 contains 13 residues. Germline-derived CDR1 and CDR2 are SGHRS and YFSETQ. V shed 7 bases and J 4 bases; nucleotides not matched to a gene: 7. CDR3 sequence: CASGGGLGETQYF. The CDR3 bases are TGCGCCAGCGGGGGGGGTTTAGGAGAGACCCAGTACTTC.

V usage is TRBV5-4 and J usage is TRBJ2-1, with 9 bases matching TRBD2. The CDR3 sequence is 14 residues long. V shed 0 bases, J shed 5 bases, and the junction held 0 bases outside the gene matches. The germline CDR1 and CDR2 sequences are SGHNT and YYREEE (reference sequence). The chain's CDR3 is CASSLGLADNEQFF. CDR3 nucleotide sequence: TGTGCCAGCAGCTTGGGACTAGCGGACAATGAGCAGTTCTTC. The entire variable domain, with the rest obtained from reference TRBV5-4 and TRBJ2-1, is as follows: ETGVTQSPTHLIKTRGQQVTLRCSSQSGHNTVSWYQQALGQGPQFIFQYYREEENGRGNFPPRFSGLQFPNYSSELNVNALELDDSALYLCASSLGLADNEQFFGPGTRLTVL.

Here the CDR3 reads CASILRGLPFTDTQYF. The CDR3 DNA reads TGTGCCAGCATCCTCAGGGGGCTCCCCTTCACAGATACGCAGTATTTT. The gene calls are TRBV21-1 and TRBJ2-3; the table's D call, TRBD1, was not checked against the DNA. TRBV21-1 is a recognized pseudogene. This CDR3 has 16 amino acids.

The chain employs TRBV28 and TRBJ2-7; D not certain. The CDR3 has 13 residues. V was trimmed by 3 bases and J by 4 bases, leaving 10 bases between them. Germline V lookup: CDR1 MDHEN, CDR2 SYDVKM. CDR3 bases: TGTGCCAGCAGTTTCGCAGACACTTACGAGCAGTACTTC. Its protein is CASSFADTYEQYF.

V gene TRBV18 combines with J gene TRBJ1-4, with 8 nucleotides matching TRBD1. Germline CDR1 and CDR2: KGHSH and LQKENI. J was trimmed by 8 bases and V by 8 bases; bases with no gene match: 10. The CDR3 runs to 14 residues. The CDR3: CASTRTGTREKLFF. As DNA, the CDR3 is TGTGCCAGCACTCGGACAGGGACCCGGGAAAAACTGTTTTTT. Complete variable domain (other parts from reference TRBV18 and TRBJ1-4): NAGVMQNPRHLVRRRGQEARLRCSPMKGHSHVYWYRQLPEEGLKFMVYLQKENIIDESGMPKERFSAEFPKEGPSILRIQQVVRGDSAAYFCASTRTGTREKLFFGSGTQLSVL.

The chain links TRBV6-1 to TRBJ1-5, with a weak D call TRBD1 (6 bases). The germline gives CDR1 MNHNS, CDR2 SASEGT. The CDR3 length is 16 residues. V lost 0 bases and J 3 bases, leaving 12 bases between the germline ends. The CDR3 protein is CASSEAPRGFNQPQHF. In DNA, the CDR3 is TGTGCCAGCAGTGAAGCGCCCAGGGGCTTCAATCAGCCCCAGCATTTT.

For the CDR3, the DNA is TGTGCCAGCAGTGGGCCTAGCGGGGGAAATGAGCAGTTCTTC. Translation: CASSGPSGGNEQFF. The V gene is TRBV6-1, the J gene TRBJ2-1; 10 bases align to TRBD2. J gave up 7 bases and V 4 bases, and 4 bases lay outside the gene matches. CDR1 is MNHNS, CDR2 SASEGT, per germline. The CDR3 sequence is 14 residues long.